The 4 T cell receptor beta chains below were found in one sample sequenced in a study of cytomegalovirus exposure and HLA in healthy donors. PCR employed 60 Vbeta and 13 Jbeta primers. Only in-frame clones appear in the TCRdb table, and some are missing; sequencing was by immunoSEQ multiplex PCR. The sample has some 84,000 clones, less than 80% seen once. Material for sequencing was PBMCs. These receptors all come from a woman in her thirties or forties in good health and CMV-seropositive.

This clone was detected a few times. The J gene is TRBJ1-5, the V gene TRBV2; 7 bases line up with TRBD1. CDR1 and CDR2 from the germline V gene are SNHLY and FYNNEI. Trimming removed 4 bases from V and 7 bases from J; junction bases left unmatched: 7. The CDR3 covers 14 residues. CDR3 residues: CASSGQGGGQPQHF. The CDR3 DNA reads as TGTGCCAGCAGTGGACAGGGAGGAGGGCAGCCCCAGCATTTT.

The V and J genes are TRBV6-1 and TRBJ2-1; 7 positions agree with TRBD2. CDR1 is MNHNS and CDR2 is SASEGT in the germline V gene. J was trimmed by 7 bases and V by 5 bases; bases with no gene match: 8. The CDR3 is made up of 14 amino acids. CDR3 residues: CASSSPTSRNEQFF. The CDR3 DNA reads TGTGCCAGCAGTTCACCGACTAGCCGGAATGAGCAGTTCTTC.

The rearrangement links TRBV27 to TRBJ2-7; TRBD2 might be the D (6 bases). This CDR3 is built from 14 residues. Trimming shortened V by 0 bases and J by 7 bases, and 13 bases separated the two germline ends. The V gene's germline CDR1 is MNHEY and CDR2 SMNVEV (reference sequence). The CDR3 DNA reads TGTGCCAGCAGTTTATCTACCGGGGGAAATGAGCAGTACTTC. This sequence encodes CASSLSTGGNEQYF.

This clone showed up just a few times. The rearrangement uses TRBV2 and TRBJ2-2; D call uncertain. V lost 3 bases and J lost 6, with 11 bases in between. Germline assignment: CDR1 SNHLY and CDR2 FYNNEI. There are 14 residues in the CDR3. CDR3 bases: TGTGCCAGCAGTGAGGCTAGAACGCCCGGGGAGCTGTTTTTT. Translation gives CASSEARTPGELFF. The full variable domain, rest sourced from reference TRBV2 and TRBJ2-2, is EPEVTQTPSHQVTQMGQEVILRCVPISNHLYFYWYRQILGQKVEFLVSFYNNEISEKSEIFDDQFSVERPDGSNFTLKIRSTKLEDSAMYFCASSEARTPGELFFGEGSRLTVL.